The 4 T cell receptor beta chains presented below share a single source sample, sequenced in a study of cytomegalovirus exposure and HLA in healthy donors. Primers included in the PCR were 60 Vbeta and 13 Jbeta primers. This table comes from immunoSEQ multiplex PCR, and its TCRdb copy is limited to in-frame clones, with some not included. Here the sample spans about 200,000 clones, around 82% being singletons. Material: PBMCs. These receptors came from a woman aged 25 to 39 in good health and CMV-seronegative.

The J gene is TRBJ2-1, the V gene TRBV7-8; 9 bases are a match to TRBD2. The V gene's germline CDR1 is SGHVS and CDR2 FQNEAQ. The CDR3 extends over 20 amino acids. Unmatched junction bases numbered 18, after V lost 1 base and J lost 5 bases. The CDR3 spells CASSLEIAGAQLYINNEQFF. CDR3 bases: TGTGCCAGCAGCTTAGAGATAGCGGGGGCCCAACTCTATATAAACAATGAGCAGTTCTTC.

This CDR3 is CASSLREGRNIQYF. The CDR3 DNA is TGTGCCAGCAGTTTGAGGGAGGGGAGAAACATTCAGTACTTC. The chain joins TRBV28 to TRBJ2-4; TRBD2 matches 7 bases. The germline V gene has CDR1 MDHEN and CDR2 SYDVKM. The J segment lost 6 bases and the V segment lost 3 bases, leaving 5 bases of the junction unmatched. The CDR3 has 14 residues.

Here the CDR3 reads CASRRTGGIVRSYEQYF. The DNA for the CDR3 is TGTGCCAGCAGACGAACCGGGGGAATCGTTCGCTCCTACGAGCAGTACTTC. This chain connects TRBV28 to TRBJ2-5; TRBD2 might be the D (6 bases). TRBJ2-7 matches the DNA end more closely, so the J call is doubtful. The CDR3 loop spans 17 amino acids. CDR1 and CDR2 (germline): MDHEN, SYDVKM.

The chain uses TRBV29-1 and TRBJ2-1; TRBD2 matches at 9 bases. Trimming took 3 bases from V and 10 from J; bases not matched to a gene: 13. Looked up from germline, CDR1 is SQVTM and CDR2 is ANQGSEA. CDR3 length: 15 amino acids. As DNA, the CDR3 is TGCAGCGTTGATAAGACTGGGACTAGCATTTCGGAGCAGTTCTTC. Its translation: CSVDKTGTSISEQFF.